One and the same sample provided the 29 T cell receptor beta chains below, sequenced in a study of blood T cells in healthy people across ages. A J-beta primer mix and a sample-barcoded 5' primer were used in a second PCR of about 6 to 12 cycles. TCRdb reanalysed the 5' RACE reads using MiXCR and keeps one entry per CDR3 protein. Here the sample spans about 930,000 distinct CDR3 sequences, about 27% being singletons. These data are also associated with another study on T cells of mothers and their children.

Sequencing was done on a sample of blood. The receptors shown here come from a woman in her thirties or forties in good health.

At least ten counts were recorded for this clonotype. The V call is TRBV7-2, the J call TRBJ2-5, with 12 bases matching TRBD2. The germline V gene encodes CDR1 SGHTA and CDR2 FQGNSA. The V gene end was trimmed by 5 bases and the J gene end by 9 bases; junction bases not matched to a gene: 13. The CDR3 covers 16 residues. This chain's CDR3 is CASSQGLAGIQGAQYF. The CDR3 DNA reads TGTGCCAGCAGCCAAGGACTAGCGGGGATCCAGGGGGCCCAGTACTTC.

This clonotype appeared many times. The chain couples TRBV29-1 to TRBJ2-7; 8 bases match TRBD1. Germline-derived CDR1 and CDR2 are SQVTM and ANQGSEA. The CDR3 extends over 13 amino acids. The J segment lost 2 bases and the V segment lost 0 bases, leaving 0 bases of the junction unmatched. CDR3 loop: CSVEETGAYEQYF. The CDR3 DNA is TGCAGCGTTGAAGAGACAGGGGCCTACGAGCAGTACTTC.

This clonotype has at least ten counts. The rearrangement joins TRBV7-6 to TRBJ2-5; TRBD2 matches 11 bases. Germline V gene data show CDR1 as SGHVS and CDR2 as FNYEAQ. The length of the CDR3 is 16 residues. V lost 4 bases and J lost 3; bases outside the gene matches: 7. The CDR3, as DNA: TGTGCCAGCAGCTACTCCGGGACTAGCGGAGAAGAGACCCAGTACTTC. It yields the protein CASSYSGTSGEETQYF. Full variable domain (outside the CDR3, taken from reference TRBV7-6 and TRBJ2-5): GAGVSQSPRYKVTKRGQDVALRCDPISGHVSLYWYRQALGQGPEFLTYFNYEAQQDKSGLPNDRFSAERPEGSISTLTIQRTEQRDSAMYRCASSYSGTSGEETQYFGPGTRLLVL.

This clonotype was observed many times. One end of the junction fails to match germline, which may point to a read error. CDR3 region: CASSSGNTGELFF. The CDR3 DNA follows: TGTGCCAGCAGTTCGGGGAACACCGGGGAGCTGTTTTTT. The V and J genes are TRBV5-1 and TRBJ2-2; unclear D gene. The CDR3 runs to 13 residues. From germline, CDR1 is SGHRS and CDR2 YFSETQ.

Comment on this clonotype: A clone one base away is much larger, so this may be a read error. Without the conserved terminal phenylalanine or tryptophan, this CDR3 likely stems from a read error. For the CDR3, the DNA is TGTGCCAGCAGCTACCGGCAGGGAGCTTACAATGAGCAGTTCTGC. Its protein is CASSYRQGAYNEQFC. This chain links TRBV5-5 with TRBJ2-1; the D call may be TRBD1 or TRBD2 (5 bases each). The germline V gene encodes CDR1 SGHKS and CDR2 YYEKEE (reference sequence). Trimming stripped 3 bases from V and 4 bases from J, with 14 bases between. The CDR3 runs 15 residues.

Only a few counts were recorded for this clonotype. This chain uses TRBV3-1 with TRBJ1-2; the D gene is possibly TRBD1 (5 bases). Germline lookup yields CDR1 LGHDT and CDR2 YNNKEL (reference sequence). There are 13 residues in the CDR3. Trimming stripped 5 bases from V and 7 bases from J, with 14 bases between. The CDR3 DNA reads TGTGCCAGCAGCACCGGGGGGAGTCTTGGCTACACCTTC. Residues: CASSTGGSLGYTF.

This clonotype was detected only a few times. This chain joins TRBV2 and TRBJ2-7; TRBD1 matches 7 bases. There are 16 residues in the CDR3. With V trimmed by 8 bases and J by 1 base, 14 bases remained unmatched. The germline CDR1 and CDR2 sequences are SNHLY and FYNNEI. The CDR3 reads CASSGQEPIISYEQYF. CDR3 nucleotides: TGTGCCAGCTCTGGACAGGAACCCATTATTTCCTACGAGCAGTACTTC.

J is TRBJ2-3 and V is TRBV4-3, with no clear D. This CDR3 has 14 amino acids. CDR1 and CDR2 from the germline V gene are LGHNA and YSLEER. The V end was cut by 4 bases, the J end by 8 bases, with 16 bases between. The CDR3 DNA reads as TGCGCCAGCAGCCGAGACTCGTACGTGGCTACGCAGTATTTT. Its protein is CASSRDSYVATQYF.

This clonotype has more than one count but fewer than ten. The chain recombines TRBV3-1 with TRBJ2-2; D is uncertain. CDR3 size: 15 residues. Per germline, CDR1 LGHDT and CDR2 YNNKEL (reference sequence). Trimming removed 0 bases from V and 4 bases from J, with 9 bases in between. This chain's CDR3 is CASSQEGRPTGELFF. CDR3 coding DNA: TGTGCCAGCAGCCAAGAGGGCAGACCCACCGGGGAGCTGTTTTTT.

This clonotype was counted at least ten times. The rearrangement uses TRBV14 and TRBJ2-7; D unresolved. The V end lost 1 base, the J end lost 4 bases, and 5 bases lay between the germline ends. The CDR3 contains 12 residues. CDR1 SGHDN and CDR2 FVKESK come from the germline V gene. The CDR3 sequence: CASSQVMYEQYF. The CDR3 DNA sequence: TGTGCCAGCAGCCAAGTGATGTACGAGCAGTACTTC.

This clonotype was found a few times. The chain recombines TRBV7-3 with TRBJ1-6; D is ambiguous. Trimming left V 4 bases short and J 2 bases short, with 6 bases between. The V gene's germline CDR1 is SGHTA and CDR2 FQGTGA. The CDR3 is 14 residues long. Here the CDR3 reads CASSSGTYNSPLHF. The CDR3 bases are TGTGCCAGCAGCTCGGGGACCTATAATTCACCCCTCCACTTT.

The chain uses TRBV7-3 and TRBJ2-1; 8 positions agree with TRBD2. In germline, CDR1 is SGHTA, CDR2 FQGTGA. CDR3 size: 16 residues. Trimming at V came to 4 bases and at J to 3 bases, leaving 8 bases not matched to a gene. The CDR3 bases are TGTGCCAGCAGCTGGCAAAGTAGCGGGGTCTACAATGAGCAGTTCTTC. Translating gives CASSWQSSGVYNEQFF.

This chain uses TRBV6-6 with TRBJ2-7, with 8 bases lining up with TRBD2. Germline V gives CDR1 MNHNY, CDR2 SVGAGI (reference sequence). The CDR3 contains 17 residues. Trimming at V came to 0 bases and at J to 4 bases, leaving 11 bases not matched to a gene. The CDR3 reads CASSYSIATGGQYEQYF. The CDR3 nucleotides read TGTGCCAGCAGTTACTCGATCGCGACGGGAGGGCAATACGAGCAGTACTTC.

As regards this clonotype: Just one base apart from a much larger clone, this may be a read error. V usage is TRBV7-2 and J usage is TRBJ2-3; no firm D call. Germline values: CDR1 SGHTA, CDR2 FQGNSA. This CDR3 region has 13 residues. V lost 0 bases, J lost 11 bases, and 12 bases lay in between. CDR3 loop: CASSLAGTNMQYF. The CDR3, as DNA: TGTGCCAGCAGCTTAGCAGGCACAAATATGCAGTATTTT.

On this clonotype: A read error may explain this, as a much larger clone is one base away. This sequence joins TRBV20-1 and TRBJ1-1; D is possibly TRBD1 (5 bases). CDR1 is DFQATT and CDR2 is SNEGSKA in the germline V gene (reference sequence). The CDR3 loop spans 12 amino acids. Trimming removed 3 bases from V and 8 bases from J, with 13 bases in between. The CDR3 is CSASIGRGEAFF. The CDR3 coding sequence is TGCAGTGCTAGTATTGGGCGGGGCGAAGCTTTCTTT.

The V call is TRBV4-1, the J call TRBJ1-1; 10 bases match TRBD1. Germline assignment: CDR1 MGHRA and CDR2 YSYEKL. The CDR3 is 17 residues long. Losses at the gene ends were 7 bases for V and 0 bases for J; bases not matched to a gene: 11. The CDR3 DNA follows: TGCGCCAGCAAGATCAGCCGGGACAGGGGAATGAACACTGAAGCTTTCTTT. Amino acids: CASKISRDRGMNTEAFF.

Points on this clonotype: A read error is possible here, since a much larger clone lies one base away. This chain joins TRBV7-3 and TRBJ2-1; possible D gene TRBD2, 5 bases. The J call is in doubt because the DNA end fits TRBJ2-7 better. The germline gives CDR1 SGHTA, CDR2 FQGTGA. This CDR3 is built from 14 residues. CDR3 nucleotide sequence: TGTGCCAGCAGCCAGGCGGGTCCGTACAATGAGCAGTACTTC. This translates into CASSQAGPYNEQYF.

This clonotype was picked up many times. The CDR3 here is CASSSQGPQETQYF. The CDR3 nucleotides are TGTGCCAGCAGTTCCCAGGGGCCGCAAGAGACCCAGTACTTC. The gene calls are TRBV6-2 or TRBV6-3 and TRBJ2-5; a weak D match, TRBD1 (6 bases). V lost 4 bases, J lost 2 bases, and 11 bases lay in between. The CDR3 consists of 14 residues. Per the germline V gene, CDR1 is MNHEY and CDR2 is SVGEGT.

This chain connects TRBV5-5 to TRBJ1-2; D not resolved. The ends were cut back, 3 bases at V and 8 bases at J, with 17 bases in the middle. The length of the CDR3 is 14 residues. Germline V gives CDR1 SGHKS, CDR2 YYEKEE (reference sequence). The CDR3 loop is CASSSASGTNGYTF. The CDR3 DNA sequence: TGTGCCAGCAGCTCCGCCTCGGGAACTAACGGCTACACCTTC.

The chain is built from TRBV7-9 and TRBJ1-1, with D perhaps TRBD1 (5 bases). This CDR3 contains 16 residues. The V and J ends lost 0 bases and 3 bases respectively, with 14 bases between them. Per the germline V gene, CDR1 is SEHNR and CDR2 is FQNEAQ (reference sequence). The CDR3 is CASSLAALTGDTEAFF. In nucleotides, the CDR3 is TGTGCCAGCAGCTTAGCGGCACTAACAGGTGACACTGAAGCTTTCTTT.

This clonotype was counted ten times or more. The chain joins TRBV9 to TRBJ2-1; 10 nucleotides match TRBD2. The CDR3 has 16 amino acids. The V gene's germline CDR1 is SGDLS and CDR2 YYNGEE. Losses at the gene ends were 0 bases for V and 5 bases for J; bases not matched to a gene: 5. CDR3 nucleotide sequence: TGTGCCAGCAGCGTAGTTAGCGGGGGGATTCACAATGAGCAGTTCTTC. Amino acid sequence: CASSVVSGGIHNEQFF.

This chain links TRBV7-9 with TRBJ2-3; 15 bases are a match to TRBD2. The CDR3 totals 18 residues. In germline, CDR1 is SEHNR, CDR2 FQNEAQ (reference sequence). V trimming: 8 bases; J trimming: 2 bases; junction bases outside the gene matches: 11. The DNA for the CDR3 is TGTGCCAGCTGCAGGACTAGCGGGGGGGCAGTGAACACAGATACGCAGTATTTT. Translated, it gives CASCRTSGGAVNTDTQYF.

As for this clonotype: The final CDR3 position lacks the conserved phenylalanine or tryptophan, pointing to a likely read error. The chain carries TRBV4-2 and TRBJ2-1; TRBD2 agrees at 12 bases. Looked up from germline, CDR1 is LGHNA and CDR2 is YNFKEQ. J lost 5 bases, V lost 0 bases, and 2 bases had no gene match. CDR3 length: 16 amino acids. This chain's CDR3 is CASSQELAGGHNEQFC. Here the CDR3 DNA reads TGTGCCAGCAGCCAAGAGCTAGCGGGGGGGCACAATGAGCAGTTCTGC.

The chain uses TRBV2 and TRBJ1-1, with a weak D call TRBD1 (6 bases). CDR3 length: 15 residues. V was trimmed by 7 bases and J by 4 bases, leaving 19 bases between them. Germline V lookup: CDR1 SNHLY, CDR2 FYNNEI. CDR3 DNA: TGTGCCAGCACCAAAGGAGGGGGGACGAGCACTGAAGCTTTCTTT. It translates to CASTKGGGTSTEAFF.

A single count supports this clonotype. The rearrangement uses TRBV7-6 and TRBJ2-1; D may be TRBD2 (6 bases). V lost 3 bases and J 7 bases, leaving 22 bases between the germline ends. The CDR3 contains 17 residues. Germline V gene sequence: CDR1 SGHVS, CDR2 FNYEAQ. CDR3 region: CASSLRLGSLGINEQFF. The CDR3 bases are TGTGCCAGCAGCTTGAGACTAGGCAGCCTAGGTATTAATGAGCAGTTCTTC.

This clonotype was seen repeatedly, ten times or more. J is TRBJ2-7 and V is TRBV9, with 7 bases identical to TRBD2. There are 17 residues in the CDR3. Germline assignment: CDR1 SGDLS and CDR2 YYNGEE. V trimming: 4 bases; J trimming: 4 bases; junction bases outside the gene matches: 17. The CDR3 sequence is CASSPTKILPRGYEQYF. CDR3 sequence (DNA): TGTGCCAGCAGCCCCACCAAAATACTTCCGCGGGGGTACGAGCAGTACTTC.

This sequence joins TRBV5-4 and TRBJ2-1; a weak D match, TRBD2 (6 bases). Germline loops: CDR1 SGHNT, CDR2 YYREEE (reference sequence). V lost 6 bases, J lost 5 bases, and 18 bases lay in between. This CDR3 comprises 15 residues. DNA of the CDR3: TGTGCCAGCACCCAATGGGGCGGGGAAAACAATGAGCAGTTCTTC. Amino acids: CASTQWGGENNEQFF.

Only a few counts were recorded for this clonotype. The chain carries TRBV29-1 and TRBJ2-2; D ambiguous. The length of the CDR3 is 12 residues. Germline V lookup: CDR1 SQVTM, CDR2 ANQGSEA. V lost 4 bases and J 1 base, leaving 4 bases between the germline ends. CDR3 region: CSVGKNTGELFF. CDR3 coding DNA: TGCAGCGTTGGGAAGAACACCGGGGAGCTGTTTTTT.

The sample holds many counts of this clonotype. The chain is built from TRBV6-5 and TRBJ2-7, with D maybe TRBD2 (6 bases). This CDR3 has 15 residues. V lost 4 bases and J lost 3, with 16 bases in between. Germline-derived CDR1 and CDR2 are MNHEY and SVGAGI. The CDR3: CASSWSGGVGYEQYF. The CDR3 DNA reads TGTGCCAGCAGTTGGTCGGGCGGGGTGGGCTACGAGCAGTACTTC.